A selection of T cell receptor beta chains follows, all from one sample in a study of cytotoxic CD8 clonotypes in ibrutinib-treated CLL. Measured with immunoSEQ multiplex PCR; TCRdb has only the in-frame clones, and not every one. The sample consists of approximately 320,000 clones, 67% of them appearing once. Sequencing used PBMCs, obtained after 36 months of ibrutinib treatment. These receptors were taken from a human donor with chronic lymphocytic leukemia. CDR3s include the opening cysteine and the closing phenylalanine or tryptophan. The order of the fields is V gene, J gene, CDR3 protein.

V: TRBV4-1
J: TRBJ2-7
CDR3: CASSQDGHRTTYEQYF

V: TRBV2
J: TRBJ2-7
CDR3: CATQGGRVYEQYF

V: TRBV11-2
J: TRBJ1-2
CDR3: CASSLVGQGNWYGYTF

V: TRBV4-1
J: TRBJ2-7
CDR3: CASSQNTAYEQYF

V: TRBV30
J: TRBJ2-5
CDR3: CAWRRSTVPQETQYF

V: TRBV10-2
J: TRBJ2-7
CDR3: CASTGQGAHEQYF

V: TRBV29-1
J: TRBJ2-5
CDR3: CSVDYSQETQYF

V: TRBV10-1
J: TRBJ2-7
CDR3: CASPKGGAYSYEQYF

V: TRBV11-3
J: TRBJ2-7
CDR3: CASSPAGGTGNEQYF

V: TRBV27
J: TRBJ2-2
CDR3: CASSLRLGYTGELFF

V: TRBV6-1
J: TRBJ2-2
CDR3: CASSESYPPTWTYTNTGELFF

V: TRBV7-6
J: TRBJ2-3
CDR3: CASSPSGSGTDTQYF

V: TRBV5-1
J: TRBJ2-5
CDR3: CASSLALLAGGPIQETQYF

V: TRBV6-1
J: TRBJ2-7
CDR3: CASSEFKGGGQYF

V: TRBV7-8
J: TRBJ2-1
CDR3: CASSPGGSSAYNEQFF

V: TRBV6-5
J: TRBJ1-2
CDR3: CASSPGFYDYTF

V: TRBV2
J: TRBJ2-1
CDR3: CASTLGLADYNEQFF

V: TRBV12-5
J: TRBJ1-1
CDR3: CASGLVLTGDTTEAFF

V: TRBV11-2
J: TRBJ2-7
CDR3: CASSFYTYEQYF

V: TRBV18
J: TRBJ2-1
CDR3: CASSGTASGEQFF